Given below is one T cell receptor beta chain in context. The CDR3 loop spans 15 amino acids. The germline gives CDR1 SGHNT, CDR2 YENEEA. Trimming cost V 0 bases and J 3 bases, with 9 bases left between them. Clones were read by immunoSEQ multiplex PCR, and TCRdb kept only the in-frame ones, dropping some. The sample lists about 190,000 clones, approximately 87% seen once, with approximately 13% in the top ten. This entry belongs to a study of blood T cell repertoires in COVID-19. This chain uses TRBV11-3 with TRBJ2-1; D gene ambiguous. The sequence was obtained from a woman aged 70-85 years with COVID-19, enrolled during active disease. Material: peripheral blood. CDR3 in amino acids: CASSLDRSDYNEQFF. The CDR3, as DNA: TGTGCCAGCAGCTTAGATCGTTCAGACTACAATGAGCAGTTCTTC.